Shown below are 15 T cell receptor beta chains from a single sample sequenced in a study of T cell repertoires in urothelial bladder cancer. The protocol was immunoSEQ multiplex PCR, while the TCRdb copy is restricted to in-frame clones and leaves out a portion. Seen here are about 14,000 clones, roughly two thirds observed once, and the top ten hold under 10%. The sequenced material came from tumor-infiltrating cells from bladder cancer. Receptor source: a human donor with urothelial carcinoma.

The chain joins TRBV2 to TRBJ2-5; the D call may be TRBD1 or TRBD2 (5 bases each). Deletions cut 4 bases from V and 4 bases from J, with 13 bases between. The CDR3 has 14 amino acids. The V gene's germline CDR1 is SNHLY and CDR2 FYNNEI. CDR3 nucleotide sequence: TGTGCCAGCAGTGGGGGCACGGGGCGAGAGACCCAGTACTTC. Encoded protein: CASSGGTGRETQYF.

This chain's CDR3 is CASGTGTGPEQYF. CDR3 in DNA: TGTGCCAGCGGTACCGGGACAGGGCCCGAGCAGTACTTC. V is TRBV6-6 and J is TRBJ2-7; 9 bases align to TRBD1. This CDR3 comprises 13 residues. The V gene end was trimmed by 8 bases and the J gene end by 6 bases; junction bases not matched to a gene: 8. The V gene's germline CDR1 is MNHNY and CDR2 SVGAGI (reference sequence).

In its sample, this clone was seen a few times. This chain uses TRBV11-3 with TRBJ1-4, with 7 bases aligning to TRBD1. V trimming: 4 bases; J trimming: 5 bases; junction bases outside the gene matches: 4. CDR1 is SGHNT and CDR2 is YENEEA in the germline V gene. This CDR3 region has 14 residues. The CDR3 coding sequence is TGTGCCAGCAGCTCCAGGGGGGGGAATGAAAAACTGTTTTTT. Its protein is CASSSRGGNEKLFF.

This sequence joins TRBV10-3 and TRBJ2-7; D is possibly TRBD1 or TRBD2 (5 bases each). The germline CDR1 and CDR2 sequences are ENHRY and SYGVKD. V was clipped by 6 bases and J by 6 bases, with 15 bases between them. CDR3 length equals 13 residues. This CDR3 is CAISFGAGSEQYV. CDR3 in DNA: TGTGCCATCAGCTTTGGGGCAGGGAGCGAGCAGTACGTC.

The rearrangement links TRBV5-1 to TRBJ2-3, with TRBD1 matching over 8 bases. The V gene's germline CDR1 is SGHRS and CDR2 YFSETQ. The CDR3 is 16 amino acids. J gave up 3 bases and V 3 bases, and 9 bases lay outside the gene matches. CDR3 loop: CASSSLDRGGTDTQYF. The CDR3, as DNA: TGCGCCAGCAGCTCGCTCGACAGGGGTGGAACAGATACGCAGTATTTT.

V usage is TRBV18 and J usage is TRBJ2-3, with 8 bases aligning to TRBD1. Germline V CDR1 and CDR2: KGHSH, LQKENI. The CDR3 runs 15 residues. Losses at the gene ends were 2 bases for V and 2 bases for J; bases not matched to a gene: 3. The CDR3 DNA is TGTGCCAGCTCACCAGGGGACAGGTACACAGATACGCAGTATTTT. Amino acids: CASSPGDRYTDTQYF.

The J gene is TRBJ1-5, the V gene TRBV11-2; D gene unclear. This CDR3 is built from 13 residues. V was cut by 1 base and J by 3 bases, with 4 bases left in between. Germline CDR1 reads SGHAT; CDR2 reads FQNNGV. CDR3 protein: CASSLGDNQPQHF. The CDR3 DNA sequence: TGTGCCAGCAGCTTAGGCGACAATCAGCCCCAGCATTTT.

This chain uses TRBV6-1 with TRBJ2-3, with unresolved D. Trimming cost V 2 bases and J 1 base, with 13 bases left between them. CDR1 and CDR2 (germline): MNHNS, SASEGT. This CDR3 comprises 16 residues. The CDR3 reads CASSERVGFRTDTQYF. CDR3 nucleotides: TGTGCCAGCAGTGAAAGGGTGGGGTTTCGCACAGATACGCAGTATTTT.

The gene calls are TRBV6-5 and TRBJ2-2, with 7 nucleotides matching TRBD1. CDR1 is MNHEY and CDR2 is SVGAGI in the germline V gene. The CDR3 consists of 14 residues. V gave up 5 bases and J gave up 7 bases; unmatched junction bases: 7. CDR3 DNA sequence: TGTGCCAGCAGTCGTACAGGGGAACTCGGGGAGCTGTTTTTT. It specifies CASSRTGELGELFF.

The CDR3 spells CASSRDRVTNEKLFF. The CDR3, as DNA: TGTGCCAGCAGCCGGGACAGGGTGACTAATGAAAAACTGTTTTTT. The chain uses TRBV6-5 and TRBJ1-4; 9 nucleotides agree with TRBD1. Germline assignment: CDR1 MNHEY and CDR2 SVGAGI. J lost 2 bases, V lost 6 bases, and 4 bases had no gene match. The CDR3 is 15 amino acids.

Within the sample, this clone is medium-sized (0.01 to 0.1%). J is TRBJ1-2 and V is TRBV29-1; possible D gene TRBD1, 6 bases. Trimming pared 7 bases from V and 8 bases from J, leaving 17 bases between. The CDR3 totals 12 residues. Looked up from germline, CDR1 is SQVTM and CDR2 is ANQGSEA. CDR3 residues: CSAGDTNRGYTF. CDR3 coding DNA: TGCAGCGCAGGGGACACCAACCGGGGCTACACCTTC.

This chain connects TRBV9 to TRBJ1-6; 9 bases align to TRBD1. Germline CDR1 reads SGDLS; CDR2 reads YYNGEE. V trimming: 3 bases; J trimming: 2 bases; junction bases outside the gene matches: 6. CDR3 length: 17 residues. CDR3 DNA: TGTGCCAGCAGCGCAGATCGGACAGGGGCCTATAATTCACCCCTCCACTTT. It codes for CASSADRTGAYNSPLHF.

The sample holds a few counts of this clone. The same CDR3 arises from other DNA sequences in this sample as well. CDR3 amino acids: CASSQANSGNTIYF. The CDR3 DNA is TGCGCCAGCAGCCAAGCCAACAGTGGAAACACCATATATTTT. The V and J genes are TRBV4-3 and TRBJ1-3; D unresolved. The CDR3 length is 14 residues. Trimming pared 1 base from V and 3 bases from J, leaving 7 bases between. Germline V gives CDR1 LGHNA, CDR2 YSLEER.

The chain uses TRBV7-9 and TRBJ2-3, with 8 bases that match TRBD1. This CDR3 contains 16 residues. Germline lookup yields CDR1 SEHNR and CDR2 FQNEAQ (reference sequence). With V trimmed by 4 bases and J by 5 bases, 11 bases remained unmatched. The CDR3 sequence: CASSWARGLGGDTQYF. CDR3 DNA: TGTGCCAGCAGCTGGGCCAGGGGGCTGGGGGGAGATACGCAGTATTTT.

This chain joins TRBV6-5 and TRBJ1-4; no reliable D call. The CDR3 runs 14 residues. Per germline, CDR1 MNHEY and CDR2 SVGAGI. The V and J ends lost 6 bases and 1 base respectively, with 9 bases between them. The CDR3 loop is CASSSALTNEKLFF. In nucleotides, the CDR3 is TGTGCCAGCAGCTCGGCTTTAACTAATGAAAAACTGTTTTTT.